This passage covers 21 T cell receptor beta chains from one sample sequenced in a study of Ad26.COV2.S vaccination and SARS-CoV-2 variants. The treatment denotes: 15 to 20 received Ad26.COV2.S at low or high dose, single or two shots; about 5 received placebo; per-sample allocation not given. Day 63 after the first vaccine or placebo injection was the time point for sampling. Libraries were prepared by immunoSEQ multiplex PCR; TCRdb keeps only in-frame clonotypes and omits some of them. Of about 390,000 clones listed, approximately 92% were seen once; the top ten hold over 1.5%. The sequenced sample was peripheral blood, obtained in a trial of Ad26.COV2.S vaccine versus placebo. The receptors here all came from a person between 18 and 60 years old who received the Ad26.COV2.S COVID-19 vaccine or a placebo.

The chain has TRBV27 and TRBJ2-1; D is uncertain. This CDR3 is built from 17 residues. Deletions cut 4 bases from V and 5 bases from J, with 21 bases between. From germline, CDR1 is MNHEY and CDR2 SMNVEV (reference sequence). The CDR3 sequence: CASSSHTGPDPNNEQFF. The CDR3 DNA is TGTGCCAGCAGTTCCCACACCGGGCCGGACCCGAACAATGAGCAGTTCTTC.

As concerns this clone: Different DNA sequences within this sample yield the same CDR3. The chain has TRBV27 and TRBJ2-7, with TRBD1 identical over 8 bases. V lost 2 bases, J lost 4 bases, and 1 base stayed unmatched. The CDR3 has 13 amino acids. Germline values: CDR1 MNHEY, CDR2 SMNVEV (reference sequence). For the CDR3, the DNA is TGTGCCAGCAGTTTAGACAGGGGTTACGAGCAGTACTTC. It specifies CASSLDRGYEQYF.

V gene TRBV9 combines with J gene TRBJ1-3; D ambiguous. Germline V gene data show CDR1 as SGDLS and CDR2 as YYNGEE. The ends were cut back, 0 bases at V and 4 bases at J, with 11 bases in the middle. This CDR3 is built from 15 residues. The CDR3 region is CASSVASGLGNTIYF. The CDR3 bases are TGTGCCAGCAGCGTAGCCTCGGGATTAGGAAACACCATATATTTT.

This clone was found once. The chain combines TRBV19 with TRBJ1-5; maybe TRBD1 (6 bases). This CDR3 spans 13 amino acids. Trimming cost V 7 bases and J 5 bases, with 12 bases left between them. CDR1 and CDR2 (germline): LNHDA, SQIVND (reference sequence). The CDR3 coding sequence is TGTGCCAGTACCTCAAGGGGGGATCAGCCCCAGCATTTT. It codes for CASTSRGDQPQHF.

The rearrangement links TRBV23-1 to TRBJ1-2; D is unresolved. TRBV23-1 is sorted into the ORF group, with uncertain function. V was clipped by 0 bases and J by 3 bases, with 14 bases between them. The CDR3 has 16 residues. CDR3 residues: CASSQSLPTAYYGYTF. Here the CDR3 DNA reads TGCGCCAGCAGTCAATCTCTCCCGACTGCTTACTATGGCTACACCTTC.

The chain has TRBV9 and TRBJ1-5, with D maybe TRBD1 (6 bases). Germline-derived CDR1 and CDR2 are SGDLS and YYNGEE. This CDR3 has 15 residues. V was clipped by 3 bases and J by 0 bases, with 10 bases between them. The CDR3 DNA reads TGTGCCAGCAGCGCGACAGGTCATAGCAATCAGCCCCAGCATTTT. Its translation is CASSATGHSNQPQHF.

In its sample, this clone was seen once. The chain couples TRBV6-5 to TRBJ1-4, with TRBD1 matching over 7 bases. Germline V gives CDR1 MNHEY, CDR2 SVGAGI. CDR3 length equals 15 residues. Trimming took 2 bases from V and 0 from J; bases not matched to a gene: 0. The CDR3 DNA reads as TGTGCCAGCAGTTACGGGACAGCAACTAATGAAAAACTGTTTTTT. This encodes CASSYGTATNEKLFF.

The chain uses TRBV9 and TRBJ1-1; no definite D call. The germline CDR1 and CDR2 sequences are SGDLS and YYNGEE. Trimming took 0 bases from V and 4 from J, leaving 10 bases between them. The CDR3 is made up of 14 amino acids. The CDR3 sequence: CASSVDRIGTEAFF. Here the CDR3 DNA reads TGTGCCAGCAGCGTAGACAGAATCGGCACTGAAGCTTTCTTT.

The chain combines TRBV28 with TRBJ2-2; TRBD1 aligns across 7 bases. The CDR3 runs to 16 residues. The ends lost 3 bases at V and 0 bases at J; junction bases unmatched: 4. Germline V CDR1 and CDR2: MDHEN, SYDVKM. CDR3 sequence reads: CASSLGTGANTGELFF. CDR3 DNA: TGTGCCAGCAGTTTGGGAACAGGGGCGAACACCGGGGAGCTGTTTTTT.

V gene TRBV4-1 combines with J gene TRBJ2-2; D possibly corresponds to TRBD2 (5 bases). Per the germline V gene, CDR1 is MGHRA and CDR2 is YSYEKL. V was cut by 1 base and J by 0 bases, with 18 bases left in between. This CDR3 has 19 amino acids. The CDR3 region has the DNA TGCGCCAGCAGCCAAGTAGGCGGGTCGGGATACGCGAACACCGGGGAGCTGTTTTTT. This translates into CASSQVGGSGYANTGELFF.

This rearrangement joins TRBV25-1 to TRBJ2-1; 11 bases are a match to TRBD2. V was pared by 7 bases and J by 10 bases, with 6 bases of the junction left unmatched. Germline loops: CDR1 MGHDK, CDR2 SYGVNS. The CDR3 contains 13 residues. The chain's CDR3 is CASKPSGGPEQFF. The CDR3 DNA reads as TGTGCCAGCAAACCTAGCGGGGGGCCAGAGCAGTTCTTC.

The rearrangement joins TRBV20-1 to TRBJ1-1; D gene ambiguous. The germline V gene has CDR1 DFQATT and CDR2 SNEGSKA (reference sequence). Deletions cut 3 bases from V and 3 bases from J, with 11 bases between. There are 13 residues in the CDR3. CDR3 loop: CSASPDTYTEAFF. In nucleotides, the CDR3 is TGCAGTGCTAGTCCAGACACTTACACTGAAGCTTTCTTT.

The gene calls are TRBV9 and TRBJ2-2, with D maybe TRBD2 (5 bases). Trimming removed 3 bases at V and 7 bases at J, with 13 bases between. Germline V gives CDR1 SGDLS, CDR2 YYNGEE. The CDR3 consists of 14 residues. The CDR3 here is CASSAMKGVGELFF. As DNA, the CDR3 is TGTGCCAGCAGCGCGATGAAGGGAGTCGGGGAGCTGTTTTTT.

The DNA for the CDR3 is TGCGCCAGCAGCCAAAATCGGGGACAGGGTGATAGAGGGGAAAAACTGTTTTTT. It codes for CASSQNRGQGDRGEKLFF. The genes are TRBV4-3 and TRBJ1-4, with 9 bases matching TRBD1. CDR3 length: 18 amino acids. The V gene end was trimmed by 2 bases and the J gene end by 8 bases; junction bases not matched to a gene: 15. Germline-derived CDR1 and CDR2 are LGHNA and YSLEER.

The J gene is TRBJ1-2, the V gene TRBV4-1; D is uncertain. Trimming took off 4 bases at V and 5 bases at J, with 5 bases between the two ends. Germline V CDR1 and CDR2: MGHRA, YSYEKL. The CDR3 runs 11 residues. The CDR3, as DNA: TGCGCCAGCAGCCTTGGGTATGGCTACACCTTC. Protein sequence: CASSLGYGYTF.

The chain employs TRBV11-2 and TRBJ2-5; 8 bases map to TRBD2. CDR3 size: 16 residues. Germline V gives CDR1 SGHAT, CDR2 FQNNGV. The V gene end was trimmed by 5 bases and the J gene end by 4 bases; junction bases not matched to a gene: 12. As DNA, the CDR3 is TGTGCCAGCAGCCGGGGGGGGACTAACCTCGCAGAGACCCAGTACTTC. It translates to CASSRGGTNLAETQYF.

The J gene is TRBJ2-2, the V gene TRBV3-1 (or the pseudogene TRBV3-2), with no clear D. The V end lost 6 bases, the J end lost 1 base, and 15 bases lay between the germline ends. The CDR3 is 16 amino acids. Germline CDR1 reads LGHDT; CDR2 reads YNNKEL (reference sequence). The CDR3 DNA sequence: TGTGCCAGCAGAGACGTTTGGGCAGAGAACACCGGGGAGCTGTTTTTT. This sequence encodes CASRDVWAENTGELFF.

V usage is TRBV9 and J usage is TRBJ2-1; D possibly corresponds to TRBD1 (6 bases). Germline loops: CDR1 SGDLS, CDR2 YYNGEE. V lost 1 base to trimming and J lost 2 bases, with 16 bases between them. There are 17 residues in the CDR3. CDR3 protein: CASSVLLDSRTYNEQFF. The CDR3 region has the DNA TGTGCCAGCAGCGTACTTCTGGACAGTCGAACCTACAATGAGCAGTTCTTC.

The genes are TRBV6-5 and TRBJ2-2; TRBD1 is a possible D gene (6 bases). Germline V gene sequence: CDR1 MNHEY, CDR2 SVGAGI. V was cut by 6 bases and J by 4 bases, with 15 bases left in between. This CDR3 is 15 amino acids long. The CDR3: CASRPPKGGTGELFF. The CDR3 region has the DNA TGTGCCAGCAGGCCTCCGAAAGGGGGCACCGGGGAGCTGTTTTTT.

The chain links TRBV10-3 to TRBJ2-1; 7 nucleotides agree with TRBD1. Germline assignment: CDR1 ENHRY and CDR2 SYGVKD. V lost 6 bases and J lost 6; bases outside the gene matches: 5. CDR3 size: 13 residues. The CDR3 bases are TGTGCCATCAGCGAGACAGGGTCCAATGAGCAGTTCTTC. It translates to CAISETGSNEQFF.

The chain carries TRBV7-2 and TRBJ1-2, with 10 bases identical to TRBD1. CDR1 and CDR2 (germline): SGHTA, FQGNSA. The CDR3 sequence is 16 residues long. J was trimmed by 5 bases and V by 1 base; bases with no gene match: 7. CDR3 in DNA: TGTGCCAGCAGCTTAGGATCGACAGGGGGCGAGTATGGCTACACCTTC. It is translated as CASSLGSTGGEYGYTF.